A single sample is the source of the 31 T cell receptor beta chains below, sequenced in a study of early T cells in non-severe SARS-CoV-2 infection. TCRdb fed the 5' RACE reads into MiXCR, producing one record per CDR3 protein. This table holds about 80,000 distinct CDR3 sequences, about 5% found once. The sequenced sample was whole blood, obtained at baseline. The source of these receptors is an adult who was a healthcare worker with PCR-confirmed SARS-CoV-2 infection or an uninfected control (not recorded which).

The sample holds many counts of this clonotype. J is TRBJ1-4 and V is TRBV15, with D unresolved. The CDR3 length is 12 residues. V was trimmed by 1 base and J by 7 bases, leaving 4 bases between them. Germline values: CDR1 LNHNV, CDR2 YYDKDF (reference sequence). In DNA, the CDR3 is TGTGCCACCAGCAGAGTGTTTGAAAAACTGTTTTTT. It specifies CATSRVFEKLFF.

The chain is built from TRBV6-2 or TRBV6-3 and TRBJ2-7, with 8 bases matching TRBD1. The CDR3 extends over 11 amino acids. Trimming at V came to 2 bases and at J to 12 bases, leaving 3 bases not matched to a gene. CDR1 and CDR2 (germline): MNHEY, SVGEGT. The CDR3 nucleotides are TGTGCCAGCAGTTACCGGACAGGGCCGTACTTC. Its protein is CASSYRTGPYF.

This chain uses TRBV5-1 with TRBJ2-1, with D tentatively TRBD2 (6 bases). The CDR3 consists of 14 residues. V was cut by 0 bases and J by 2 bases, with 6 bases left in between. Germline V gene lookup returns CDR1 SGHRS and CDR2 YFSETQ. The chain's CDR3 is CASSLERAYNEQFF. The CDR3 region has the DNA TGCGCCAGCAGCTTGGAGCGGGCCTACAATGAGCAGTTCTTC.

This clonotype was picked up many times. The chain couples TRBV28 to TRBJ2-5; 7 nucleotides match TRBD1. The CDR3 sequence is 16 residues long. Germline CDR1 reads MDHEN; CDR2 reads SYDVKM. V dropped 6 bases and J dropped 0; count of bases not matched to a gene: 10. The CDR3: CASRGTASRYQETQYF. For the CDR3, the DNA is TGTGCCAGCAGAGGGACAGCCTCGAGGTACCAAGAGACCCAGTACTTC.

This clonotype has more than one count but fewer than ten. The V call is TRBV28, the J call TRBJ2-7; D is perhaps TRBD1 (6 bases). The CDR3 length is 14 residues. V was pared by 7 bases and J by 0 bases, with 13 bases between. Germline V gives CDR1 MDHEN, CDR2 SYDVKM. DNA for the CDR3: TGTGCCAGCATTCCCCAGGGGAGCTCCTACGAGCAGTACTTC. Its protein is CASIPQGSSYEQYF.

This clonotype was counted between two and nine times. The V and J genes are TRBV2 and TRBJ1-5; D is ambiguous. The V and J ends lost 4 bases and 7 bases respectively, with 11 bases between them. Germline lookup yields CDR1 SNHLY and CDR2 FYNNEI. The CDR3 sequence is 13 residues long. CDR3 in DNA: TGTGCCAGCAGTGTACAGCGGAGCCAGCCCCAGCATTTT. This translates into CASSVQRSQPQHF.

This sequence joins TRBV20-1 and TRBJ2-5; 8 bases fit TRBD1. The CDR3 has 16 residues. The trim removed 6 bases at V and 0 bases at J, leaving 12 bases unmatched. In germline, CDR1 is DFQATT, CDR2 SNEGSKA (reference sequence). The DNA for the CDR3 is TGCAGTGCCAGAAATACCCGGACAGGGTACCAAGAGACCCAGTACTTC. Protein sequence: CSARNTRTGYQETQYF.

This clonotype came up many times. This chain joins TRBV29-1 and TRBJ2-1; the D gene could be TRBD1 or TRBD2 (5 bases each). CDR1 is SQVTM and CDR2 is ANQGSEA in the germline V gene. V was shortened by 7 bases and J by 4 bases, with 20 bases between the two germline ends. The CDR3 totals 15 residues. CDR3 DNA sequence: TGCAGCGCGTACCCCAGGGAGCTTGGGTACAATGAGCAGTTCTTC. This gives the protein CSAYPRELGYNEQFF.

Ten or more counts support this clonotype. The CDR3 nucleotides read TGTGCCAGCAGTGATCCGGGACAACCCAGTAATGAGCAGTTCTTC. Its translation is CASSDPGQPSNEQFF. This chain joins TRBV25-1 and TRBJ2-1, with D possibly being TRBD1 (6 bases). The CDR3 is made up of 15 amino acids. CDR1 and CDR2 (germline): MGHDK, SYGVNS. Trimming stripped 3 bases from V and 7 bases from J, with 16 bases between.

This sequence joins TRBV7-9 and TRBJ1-1, with D unclear. V was clipped by 4 bases and J by 0 bases, with 15 bases between them. The CDR3 loop spans 16 amino acids. Germline loops: CDR1 SEHNR, CDR2 FQNEAQ (reference sequence). CDR3 protein: CASSSEGIHMNTEAFF. The CDR3 coding sequence is TGTGCCAGCAGCTCGGAAGGCATACATATGAACACTGAAGCTTTCTTT.

This clonotype was seen ten or more times. This rearrangement joins TRBV5-6 to TRBJ2-1; D is undetermined. Germline loops: CDR1 SGHDT, CDR2 YYEEEE. V lost 0 bases, J lost 3 bases, and 4 bases lay in between. The CDR3 length is 13 residues. This chain's CDR3 is CASSLGIYNEQFF. CDR3 DNA: TGTGCCAGCAGCTTGGGTATCTACAATGAGCAGTTCTTC. Looking up the rest from reference TRBV5-6 and TRBJ2-1 gives the full variable domain: DAGVTQSPTHLIKTRGQQVTLRCSPKSGHDTVSWYQQALGQGPQFIFQYYEEEERQRGNFPDRFSGHQFPNYSSELNVNALLLGDSALYLCASSLGIYNEQFFGPGTRLTVL.

This clonotype is judged large. CDR3 sequence: CASSPTRLTYNEQFF. The CDR3 DNA follows: TGTGCCAGCAGCCCAACTAGGCTTACCTACAATGAGCAGTTCTTC. The V gene is TRBV9, the J gene TRBJ2-1, with D possibly being TRBD2 (5 bases). V was cut by 4 bases and J by 2 bases, with 13 bases left in between. Germline CDR1 is SGDLS and CDR2 is YYNGEE. The CDR3 totals 15 residues. The variable domain in full, with the rest retrieved from reference TRBV9 and TRBJ2-1, is DSGVTQTPKHLITATGQRVTLRCSPRSGDLSVYWYQQSLDQGLQFLIQYYNGEERAKGNILERFSAQQFPDLHSELNLSSLELGDSALYFCASSPTRLTYNEQFFGPGTRLTVL.

This clonotype was detected many times. V usage is TRBV29-1 and J usage is TRBJ1-1; D not resolved. Germline-derived CDR1 and CDR2 are SQVTM and ANQGSEA. The CDR3 spans 13 residues. Deletions cut 3 bases from V and 8 bases from J, with 16 bases between. CDR3 in DNA: TGCAGCGTTGATCGACGCGCGAGTCCCGAAGCTTTCTTT. It translates to CSVDRRASPEAFF. Looking up the rest from reference TRBV29-1 and TRBJ1-1 gives the full variable domain: SAVISQKPSRDICQRGTSLTIQCQVDSQVTMMFWYRQQPGQSLTLIATANQGSEATYESGFVIDKFPISRPNLTFSTLTVSNMSPEDSSIYLCSVDRRASPEAFFGQGTRLTVV.

The chain links TRBV12-3 or TRBV12-4 to TRBJ2-7; D may be TRBD2 (5 bases). V was pared by 6 bases and J by 5 bases, with 14 bases between. CDR3 length equals 13 residues. The CDR3 loop reads CASSRRPSNEQYF. The CDR3 coding sequence is TGTGCCAGCAGCCGACGTCCTAGCAACGAGCAGTACTTC.

The gene calls are TRBV20-1 and TRBJ1-1; tentatively, D is TRBD1 (5 bases). The CDR3 has 14 residues. V was cut by 3 bases and J by 3 bases, with 14 bases left in between. The V gene's germline CDR1 is DFQATT and CDR2 SNEGSKA (reference sequence). The CDR3: CSASFPRGDTEAFF. Here the CDR3 DNA reads TGCAGTGCTAGTTTCCCGCGAGGGGACACTGAAGCTTTCTTT.

This clonotype occurred many times. The CDR3 loop is CASSRQMNTGELFF. For the CDR3, the DNA is TGTGCCAGCAGCCGACAGATGAACACCGGGGAGCTGTTTTTT. V usage is TRBV7-3 and J usage is TRBJ2-2; maybe TRBD1 (5 bases). The CDR3 runs to 14 residues. CDR1 is SGHTA and CDR2 is FQGTGA in the germline V gene. V was shortened by 5 bases and J by 1 base, with 8 bases between the two germline ends.

This clonotype was seen a few times. J is TRBJ2-2 and V is TRBV20-1; maybe TRBD2 (5 bases). V lost 3 bases to trimming and J lost 6 bases, with 14 bases between them. The CDR3 is 14 amino acids. CDR1 is DFQATT, CDR2 SNEGSKA, per germline (reference sequence). CDR3 DNA: TGCAGTGCTAGTCCGGGGTGGGCAGCCGGGGAGCTGTTTTTT. Protein: CSASPGWAAGELFF.

This clonotype appeared many times. CDR3: CASSLADSYNEQFF. In nucleotides, the CDR3 is TGTGCCAGCAGTTTGGCGGACTCCTACAATGAGCAGTTCTTC. The chain links TRBV12-3 or TRBV12-4 to TRBJ2-1; D is ambiguous. V dropped 3 bases and J dropped 0 bases, with 6 bases sitting between them. The CDR3 contains 14 residues.

Only a few counts were recorded for this clonotype. The V call is TRBV5-5, the J call TRBJ1-2, with D possibly being TRBD1 (6 bases). Germline loops: CDR1 SGHKS, CDR2 YYEKEE (reference sequence). The CDR3 consists of 18 residues. V was clipped by 5 bases and J by 4 bases, with 27 bases between them. The CDR3 is CASSQPAGGAEPPYGYTF. The CDR3 DNA reads as TGTGCCAGCAGTCAACCCGCGGGGGGCGCGGAACCGCCCTATGGCTACACCTTC.

This clonotype was observed many times. The rearrangement links TRBV19 to TRBJ2-7, with D maybe TRBD1 (5 bases). In germline, CDR1 is LNHDA, CDR2 SQIVND (reference sequence). This CDR3 comprises 14 residues. V was cut by 4 bases and J by 0 bases, with 10 bases left in between. CDR3 amino acids: CASSKGRDSYEQYF. CDR3 DNA sequence: TGTGCCAGTAGTAAGGGCAGGGACTCCTACGAGCAGTACTTC.

V gene TRBV29-1 combines with J gene TRBJ2-3; 7 bases line up with TRBD1. V lost 6 bases to trimming and J lost 0 bases; unmatched junction nucleotides: 3. Germline V lookup: CDR1 SQVTM, CDR2 ANQGSEA. This CDR3 spans 13 amino acids. The CDR3 here is CSVGQPSTDTQYF. As DNA, the CDR3 is TGCAGCGTGGGACAGCCTAGCACAGATACGCAGTATTTT.

This sequence joins TRBV7-8 and TRBJ1-5; the D gene is possibly TRBD1 (5 bases). Germline V gene lookup returns CDR1 SGHVS and CDR2 FQNEAQ. The length of the CDR3 is 18 residues. The V end was cut by 0 bases, the J end by 0 bases, with 15 bases between. Here the CDR3 reads CASSLAGLRVYSNQPQHF. CDR3 sequence (DNA): TGTGCCAGCAGCTTAGCGGGACTCAGAGTTTATAGCAATCAGCCCCAGCATTTT.

At least ten counts were recorded for this clonotype. This chain uses TRBV6-5 with TRBJ2-1; D possibly corresponds to TRBD1 (5 bases). CDR3 length equals 14 residues. Germline CDR1 and CDR2: MNHEY and SVGAGI. V was cut by 0 bases and J by 9 bases, with 12 bases left in between. Here the CDR3 reads CASSYSGWGGEQFF. The DNA of the CDR3 is TGTGCCAGCAGTTACTCGGGGTGGGGCGGTGAGCAGTTCTTC.

Sample share makes this clonotype medium-sized. The chain is built from TRBV7-2 and TRBJ2-1, with TRBD2 matching 9 bases. This CDR3 is 14 amino acids long. The V and J ends lost 3 bases and 7 bases, in that order; junction bases with no gene match: 4. In germline, CDR1 is SGHTA, CDR2 FQGNSA. CDR3 coding DNA: TGTGCCAGCAGCTTGATAGCGGGAGTAAATGAGCAGTTCTTC. Translating gives CASSLIAGVNEQFF.

This clonotype was seen ten or more times. This rearrangement joins TRBV19 to TRBJ2-3; 7 nucleotides match TRBD1. V lost 6 bases and J lost 2; bases outside the gene matches: 11. The CDR3 has 16 amino acids. Germline V CDR1 and CDR2: LNHDA, SQIVND (reference sequence). This chain's CDR3 is CASRGATGSYTDTQYF. Here the CDR3 DNA reads TGTGCCAGTAGAGGGGCGACAGGGAGTTACACAGATACGCAGTATTTT.

Relative to its sample, this clonotype is medium-sized. This chain links TRBV28 with TRBJ2-1; 8 bases match TRBD2. Per germline, CDR1 MDHEN and CDR2 SYDVKM. The trim removed 6 bases at V and 2 bases at J, leaving 12 bases unmatched. The CDR3 has 17 residues. This chain's CDR3 is CASRHELAVGPYNEQFF. CDR3 nucleotides: TGTGCCAGCAGGCATGAACTAGCGGTCGGACCCTACAATGAGCAGTTCTTC.

The chain employs TRBV5-8 and TRBJ1-5; D gene ambiguous. The CDR3 covers 16 residues. Germline assignment: CDR1 SGHTS and CDR2 YDEGEE. Between the trimmed V and J ends, which lost 1 base and 1 base, there was a span of 12 bases. The CDR3 nucleotides read TGTGCCAGCAGCTTGCGGCTGGGCAGCAGCAATCAGCCCCAGCATTTT. It yields the protein CASSLRLGSSNQPQHF.

This clonotype was detected ten times or more. The chain joins TRBV20-1 to TRBJ2-7, with D hard to call. Trimming stripped 5 bases from V and 6 bases from J, with 11 bases between. Germline V CDR1 and CDR2: DFQATT, SNEGSKA (reference sequence). This CDR3 is built from 11 residues. CDR3 sequence (DNA): TGCAGTGCTGGACGAGTCCTCGAGCAGTACTTC. Translation: CSAGRVLEQYF.

The chain combines TRBV7-9 with TRBJ1-1; D is ambiguous. Trimming took 7 bases from V and 5 from J, leaving 8 bases between them. The CDR3 loop spans 11 amino acids. Germline values: CDR1 SEHNR, CDR2 FQNEAQ (reference sequence). In nucleotides, the CDR3 is TGTGCCAGCACCCCGAGTACTGAAGCTTTCTTT. Encoded protein: CASTPSTEAFF.

Concerning this clonotype: This may be a read error: a much more frequent sequence differs by one nucleotide. The CDR3 DNA follows: TGCAGTGCTAGAGATCACGGGGTAGCGGGAGCTCAAGAGTCCCAGTACTTC. This gives the protein CSARDHGVAGAQESQYF. The genes are TRBV20-1 and TRBJ2-5, with TRBD2 matching over 9 bases. The CDR3 extends over 17 amino acids. CDR1 is DFQATT, CDR2 SNEGSKA, per germline (reference sequence).

In this sample, this clonotype turned up a few times. This chain connects TRBV7-2 to TRBJ2-3; 13 bases fit TRBD2. This CDR3 contains 16 residues. V dropped 5 bases and J dropped 2; count of bases not matched to a gene: 4. Germline CDR1 reads SGHTA; CDR2 reads FQGNSA. DNA of the CDR3: TGTGCCAGCAGCCACACTAGCGGGAGGGCCACAGATACGCAGTATTTT. Amino acid sequence: CASSHTSGRATDTQYF.